A single TCR beta chain is shown here with its context. What it recognizes is unknown. In TCRdb, the 5' RACE reads were re-called with MiXCR into one record per CDR3 protein. This table has 580,000 or so distinct CDR3 sequences, approximately 15% appearing once. This entry belongs to a study of T-cell memory formation after mild COVID-19. Overall study context: There were largely donor-specific TCR clusters.

Per germline, CDR1 LGHNA and CDR2 YSLEER. V shed 0 bases, J shed 5 bases, and the junction held 12 bases outside the gene matches. The CDR3 has 18 residues. Overall study findings and caveats: Researchers report contracting CD4+ clones mostly in CM and EM, with CD8+ clones in EMRA. Still unconfirmed is whether the second-wave clones peaking on day 37 recognized SARS-CoV-2.

Source material: PBMCs or a T cell subset sorted from them (not recorded which). The origin of this receptor is an adult woman who had mild COVID-19 (a few samples of this study predate the infection). Cell type and time point are not known. The gene calls are TRBV4-3 and TRBJ2-5; TRBD2 matches at 10 bases. The CDR3 here is CASSQDVGLAGDMETQYF. The DNA for the CDR3 is TGCGCCAGCAGCCAAGACGTTGGCCTAGCGGGAGACATGGAGACCCAGTACTTC.